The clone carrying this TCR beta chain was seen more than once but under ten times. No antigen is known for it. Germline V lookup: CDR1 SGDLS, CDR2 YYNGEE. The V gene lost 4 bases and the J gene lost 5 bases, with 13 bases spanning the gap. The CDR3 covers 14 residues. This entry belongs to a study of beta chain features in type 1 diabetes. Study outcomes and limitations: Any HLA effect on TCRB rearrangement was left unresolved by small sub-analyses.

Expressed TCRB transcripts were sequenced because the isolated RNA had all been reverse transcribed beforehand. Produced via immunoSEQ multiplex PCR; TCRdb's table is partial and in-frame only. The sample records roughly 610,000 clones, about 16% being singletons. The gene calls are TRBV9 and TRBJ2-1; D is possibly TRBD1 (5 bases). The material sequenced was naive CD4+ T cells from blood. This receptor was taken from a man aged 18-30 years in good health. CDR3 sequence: CASSPQGSHNEQFF. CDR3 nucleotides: TGTGCCAGCAGCCCTCAGGGTTCCCACAATGAGCAGTTCTTC.